These 13 T cell receptor beta chains were all obtained from the same sample, sequenced in a study of T cell repertoires in cytomegalovirus infection. One entry per CDR3 protein, called by TCRdb with MiXCR from the reads. The sample holds 500,000 to 600,000 distinct CDR3 sequences, about 17% seen once. Material for sequencing was CD8+ T cells from PBMCs. The receptors originated from a human donor in good health (CMV status not recorded). Some clones in this sample may be carry-over from other donors' samples.

This clonotype was seen a few times. This chain links TRBV6-6 with TRBJ2-1; 14 nucleotides match TRBD2. The germline V gene has CDR1 MNHNY and CDR2 SVGAGI (reference sequence). Trimming cost V 6 bases and J 5 bases; bases outside gene matches: 6. The CDR3 contains 16 residues. In nucleotides, the CDR3 is TGTGCCAGCAGCGACAGGGGACTAGCGGGAGACAATGAGCAGTTCTTC. It is translated as CASSDRGLAGDNEQFF.

Many counts were recorded for this clonotype. J is TRBJ2-2 and V is TRBV11-2, with TRBD2 matching 14 bases. CDR3 length: 17 amino acids. Germline V gene sequence: CDR1 SGHAT, CDR2 FQNNGV. V lost 1 base and J lost 4; bases outside the gene matches: 2. The CDR3 loop is CASSLVGLAGGTGELFF. The CDR3 nucleotides are TGTGCCAGCAGCTTAGTTGGACTAGCGGGGGGCACCGGGGAGCTGTTTTTT. The complete variable domain, with remaining parts taken from reference TRBV11-2 and TRBJ2-2, reads EAGVAQSPRYKIIEKRQSVAFWCNPISGHATLYWYQQILGQGPKLLIQFQNNGVVDDSQLPKDRFSAERLKGVDSTLKIQPAKLEDSAVYLCASSLVGLAGGTGELFFGEGSRLTVL.

The J gene is TRBJ1-3, the V gene TRBV2, with D perhaps TRBD1 (6 bases). The CDR3 is made up of 14 amino acids. Between the trimmed V and J ends, which lost 8 bases and 4 bases, there was a span of 15 bases. In germline, CDR1 is SNHLY, CDR2 FYNNEI. The CDR3 spells CASVTWGLGNTIYF. Here the CDR3 DNA reads TGTGCCAGCGTTACTTGGGGGCTAGGAAACACCATATATTTT.

A note on this clonotype: A much larger clonotype is one base distant, so this may be a read error. The V call is TRBV12-3 or TRBV12-4, the J call TRBJ1-4; the match to TRBD1 covers 7 bases. The CDR3 consists of 15 residues. CDR3 sequence reads: CASSLGDRPFENLFF. The CDR3 DNA reads TGTGCCAGCAGTTTAGGGGACAGACCTTTTGAAAACCTGTTTTTT.

This clonotype has only a few counts. V usage is TRBV7-7 and J usage is TRBJ2-5; unclear D gene. This CDR3 contains 13 residues. With 8 bases removed from V and 0 bases from J, the gap between germline ends came to 10 bases. Germline V CDR1 and CDR2: SSHAT, FNYEAQ (reference sequence). The DNA of the CDR3 is TGTGCCAGCCAGAGACGGAACCAAGAGACCCAGTACTTC. Amino acid sequence: CASQRRNQETQYF.

The table lists this clonotype with many counts. J is TRBJ1-3 and V is TRBV7-6; 8 nucleotides match TRBD1. J gave up 4 bases and V 5 bases, and 7 bases lay outside the gene matches. The length of the CDR3 is 15 residues. Germline V gene lookup returns CDR1 SGHVS and CDR2 FNYEAQ. DNA for the CDR3: TGTGCCAGCAGCCCAGGACAGGGCGGAGGAAACACCATATATTTT. Its translation: CASSPGQGGGNTIYF.

This clonotype was seen only a few times. One end of the junction varies from germline; a read error may be responsible. V and J are TRBV7-6 and TRBJ2-3, with no clear D. The CDR3 spans 15 residues. Germline V gives CDR1 SGHVS, CDR2 FNYEAQ. The CDR3 DNA sequence: TGTGCTAGCAGCTTACGACTCCAAGACACAGATACGCAGTATTTT. This encodes CASSLRLQDTDTQYF. Full variable domain (rest looked up from reference TRBV7-6 and TRBJ2-3): GAGVSQSPRYKVTKRGQDVALRCDPISGHVSLYWYRQALGQGPEFLTYFNYEAQQDKSGLPNDRFSAERPEGSISTLTIQRTEQRDSAMYRCASSLRLQDTDTQYFGPGTRLTVL.

The chain has TRBV12-3 or TRBV12-4 and TRBJ2-1; TRBD2 matches at 8 bases. With 2 bases clipped from V and 8 bases from J, the junction kept 8 bases outside the gene matches. This CDR3 is built from 15 residues. The DNA for the CDR3 is TGTGCCAGCAGTTTATCCGGGACTAGTCATTATGAGCAGTTCTTC. It yields the protein CASSLSGTSHYEQFF.

The chain's CDR3 is CASSLLRDRGIEAFF. CDR3 bases: TGTGCCAGCAGTTTACTCCGGGACAGGGGGATTGAAGCTTTCTTT. The chain uses TRBV27 and TRBJ1-1, with 11 bases that match TRBD1. Looked up from germline, CDR1 is MNHEY and CDR2 is SMNVEV (reference sequence). V gave up 2 bases and J gave up 7 bases; unmatched junction bases: 6. This CDR3 comprises 15 residues.

This clonotype turned up a few times. One end of the junction is discordant with germline, which a read error may explain. This chain connects TRBV19 to TRBJ1-1; a possible D gene is TRBD1 (6 bases). Germline values: CDR1 LNHDA, CDR2 SQIVND (reference sequence). The CDR3 consists of 12 residues. CDR3 DNA: TGTGCCGTAAAAGGACAGTACTCTGACGCTTTCTTT. Its protein is CAVKGQYSDAFF. The full variable domain, in which reference TRBV19 and TRBJ1-1 provide the parts outside the CDR3, is DGGITQSPKYLFRKEGQNVTLSCEQNLNHDAMYWYRQDPGQGLRLIYYSQIVNDFQKGDIAEGYSVSREKKESFPLTVTSAQKNPTAFYLCAVKGQYSDAFFGQGTRLTVV.

The chain is built from TRBV7-9 and TRBJ1-1; unclear D gene. The CDR3 contains 14 residues. V gave up 1 base and J gave up 2 bases, with 8 bases separating them. Germline V gene sequence: CDR1 SEHNR, CDR2 FQNEAQ (reference sequence). Here the CDR3 reads CASSLVAQNTEAFF. In nucleotides, the CDR3 is TGTGCCAGCAGCTTAGTCGCACAAAACACTGAAGCTTTCTTT.

The sample holds many counts of this clonotype. The V and J genes are TRBV7-8 and TRBJ2-7; 7 bases are shared with TRBD2. Germline V gene data show CDR1 as SGHVS and CDR2 as FQNEAQ. The CDR3 runs 15 residues. Trimming took 3 bases from V and 0 from J; bases not matched to a gene: 5. The CDR3 DNA reads TGTGCCAGCAGCTTGAGGAGCGGGAACTCCTACGAGCAGTACTTC. As protein: CASSLRSGNSYEQYF.

This clonotype was counted many times. The chain recombines TRBV7-3 with TRBJ2-3, with 11 bases fitting TRBD2. From germline, CDR1 is SGHTA and CDR2 FQGTGA. V trimming: 2 bases; J trimming: 0 bases; junction bases outside the gene matches: 4. This CDR3 has 17 amino acids. The CDR3 sequence is CASSLGTSGASTDTQYF. CDR3 nucleotides: TGTGCCAGCAGCTTAGGGACTAGCGGAGCTAGCACAGATACGCAGTATTTT.